The 27 T cell receptor beta chains reported below all come from one sample, sequenced in a study of shared clonotypes between healthy human individuals (dated by TCRdb to between 2020 and 2021). The receptor library was made with the immunoSEQ multiplex PCR assay. TCRdb stores this immuneACCESS table with in-frame sequences only. Part of the clones is absent; in the studies checked, under half of the shortfall reflects unresolved V genes, and no reason is known for the rest. A total of millions of clones appear in this sample, over 85% of them only once. Roughly 0.15% of the sample goes to the ten largest clones. Material: naive CD4+ T cells sorted from blood. The cell subset or site label for this specimen denotes: CD45RA+ positively selected. These receptors originate from a man aged 18 to 35 in good health.

The gene calls are TRBV6-1 and TRBJ2-1; 10 positions agree with TRBD1. With V trimmed by 7 bases and J by 8 bases, 8 bases remained unmatched. This CDR3 comprises 14 residues. The germline CDR1 and CDR2 sequences are MNHNS and SASEGT. The CDR3 sequence is CASTGTGEGYEQFF. In nucleotides, the CDR3 is TGTGCCAGCACCGGGACAGGGGAGGGGTATGAGCAGTTCTTC.

V usage is TRBV2 and J usage is TRBJ1-2, with 10 bases that match TRBD1. The CDR3 totals 13 residues. From germline, CDR1 is SNHLY and CDR2 FYNNEI. Trimming cost V 8 bases and J 4 bases; bases outside gene matches: 4. CDR3 nucleotide sequence: TGTGCCAGCTCGACAGGGGGCGTCTATGGCTACACCTTC. Amino acids: CASSTGGVYGYTF.

The chain is built from TRBV5-6 and TRBJ1-3; 7 bases line up with TRBD1. The V and J ends lost 5 bases and 2 bases, in that order; junction bases with no gene match: 4. Per the germline V gene, CDR1 is SGHDT and CDR2 is YYEEEE. This CDR3 is built from 14 residues. CDR3 sequence: CASRETGAGNTIYF. The CDR3 region has the DNA TGTGCCAGCAGAGAAACAGGGGCTGGAAACACCATATATTTT.

The chain combines TRBV11-2 with TRBJ2-7; 8 positions agree with TRBD2. Trimming removed 6 bases from V and 1 base from J; junction bases left unmatched: 5. The germline CDR1 and CDR2 sequences are SGHAT and FQNNGV. This CDR3 region has 14 residues. The CDR3 is CASRPTSGSYEQYF. In nucleotides, the CDR3 is TGTGCCAGCAGGCCTACTAGCGGTTCCTACGAGCAGTACTTC. Together with reference TRBV11-2 and TRBJ2-7, the CDR3 gives the full variable domain: EAGVAQSPRYKIIEKRQSVAFWCNPISGHATLYWYQQILGQGPKLLIQFQNNGVVDDSQLPKDRFSAERLKGVDSTLKIQPAKLEDSAVYLCASRPTSGSYEQYFGPGTRLTVT.

The chain links TRBV7-9 to TRBJ1-2; D perhaps matches TRBD1 (5 bases). The CDR3 has 14 residues. CDR1 and CDR2 from the germline V gene are SEHNR and FQNEAQ (reference sequence). The germline V and J ends were trimmed by 5 bases and 4 bases, with 14 bases remaining between them. CDR3 DNA sequence: TGTGCCAGCAGCGTGGCGGACATGGGCTATGGCTACACCTTC. Residues: CASSVADMGYGYTF.

The chain has TRBV19 and TRBJ1-1; the match to TRBD1 covers 10 bases. The CDR3 is 17 residues long. Trimming took 4 bases from V and 0 from J; bases not matched to a gene: 8. Germline CDR1 LNHDA, CDR2 SQIVND (reference sequence). The CDR3 nucleotides read TGTGCCAGTAGTACTCGGGACAGGGGCAATATGAACACTGAAGCTTTCTTT. Protein: CASSTRDRGNMNTEAFF.

The V and J genes are TRBV6-1 and TRBJ2-7; D possibly corresponds to TRBD2 (6 bases). V was pared by 3 bases and J by 7 bases, with 16 bases between. Germline V CDR1 and CDR2: MNHNS, SASEGT. The CDR3 has 14 residues. CDR3 nucleotide sequence: TGTGCCAGCAGTGACTGGACCATTGGGAGGGAGCAGTACTTC. Translated: CASSDWTIGREQYF.

This clone occurred a few times. The genes are TRBV2 and TRBJ1-5; D ambiguous. Deletions cut 6 bases from V and 7 bases from J, with 13 bases between. CDR1 is SNHLY, CDR2 FYNNEI, per germline. The CDR3 contains 13 residues. CDR3 nucleotide sequence: TGTGCCAGCAGCCTGACTGAGGGACAGCCCCAGCATTTT. This gives the protein CASSLTEGQPQHF.

The V call is TRBV28, the J call TRBJ2-5; D is undetermined. Trimming cost V 6 bases and J 5 bases, with 16 bases left between them. CDR3 length: 14 residues. Germline CDR1 is MDHEN and CDR2 is SYDVKM. CDR3 DNA: TGTGCCAGCAGCCGACCGCTAGTGAGGGAGACCCAGTACTTC. Its translation is CASSRPLVRETQYF.

The rearrangement uses TRBV19 and TRBJ2-2; 10 bases fit TRBD1. The CDR3 sequence is 15 residues long. From germline, CDR1 is LNHDA and CDR2 SQIVND (reference sequence). The junction had 5 bases not matched to a gene; V was cut back by 4 bases and J by 6 bases. DNA of the CDR3: TGTGCCAGTAGTACCCGTGGACAGGGGGCCGGGGAGCTGTTTTTT. This sequence encodes CASSTRGQGAGELFF.

The chain has TRBV6-6 and TRBJ2-7, with D maybe TRBD1 (6 bases). This CDR3 comprises 13 residues. The germline V and J ends were trimmed by 7 bases and 0 bases, with 10 bases remaining between them. Germline lookup yields CDR1 MNHNY and CDR2 SVGAGI (reference sequence). CDR3 in DNA: TGTGCCAGCACGGGACAACACTCCTACGAGCAGTACTTC. This encodes CASTGQHSYEQYF.

V and J are TRBV18 and TRBJ2-1; D may be TRBD2 (6 bases). CDR3 length: 13 residues. The germline V gene has CDR1 KGHSH and CDR2 LQKENI. Trimming pared 9 bases from V and 1 base from J, leaving 10 bases between. The CDR3 region is CASSSESYNEQFF. DNA for the CDR3: TGTGCCAGTTCTAGCGAATCCTACAATGAGCAGTTCTTC.

The chain links TRBV2 to TRBJ2-2; 7 bases agree with TRBD1. Germline loops: CDR1 SNHLY, CDR2 FYNNEI. This CDR3 has 18 amino acids. V dropped 5 bases and J dropped 4; count of bases not matched to a gene: 16. The CDR3 reads CASSTSPGQLILTGELFF. CDR3 coding DNA: TGTGCCAGCAGTACTTCACCGGGACAGCTAATCCTCACCGGGGAGCTGTTTTTT.

V usage is TRBV28 and J usage is TRBJ2-3, with TRBD1 matching over 10 bases. With V trimmed by 3 bases and J by 9 bases, 12 bases remained unmatched. The CDR3 runs to 16 residues. Germline assignment: CDR1 MDHEN and CDR2 SYDVKM. CDR3 bases: TGTGCCAGCAGTTTTCTAGGCGGGACAGGGGTTGGAACGCAGTATTTT. The encoded protein is CASSFLGGTGVGTQYF.

This chain links TRBV18 with TRBJ1-1; no reliable D call. V lost 1 base, J lost 6 bases, and 15 bases lay in between. The CDR3 is made up of 15 amino acids. CDR1 is KGHSH, CDR2 LQKENI, per germline. DNA for the CDR3: TGTGCCAGCTCACCACGGAAGGAGGTCAACGCTGAAGCTTTCTTT. Protein sequence: CASSPRKEVNAEAFF.

In regard to this clone: Different DNA sequences within this sample yield the same CDR3. This chain links TRBV19 with TRBJ2-3, with D tentatively TRBD2 (6 bases). The germline V and J ends were trimmed by 2 bases and 0 bases, with 12 bases remaining between them. The CDR3 loop spans 16 amino acids. From germline, CDR1 is LNHDA and CDR2 SQIVND (reference sequence). CDR3 bases: TGTGCCAGTAGTATAAAGGGACTCTCTAGCACAGATACGCAGTATTTT. Amino acids: CASSIKGLSSTDTQYF.

The sample holds one count of this clone. This rearrangement joins TRBV6-5 to TRBJ2-7; tentatively, D is TRBD2 (6 bases). CDR3 length: 15 residues. Germline V CDR1 and CDR2: MNHEY, SVGAGI. Trimming left V 5 bases short and J 2 bases short, with 16 bases between. The CDR3 reads CASSPPGLEAYEQYF. DNA of the CDR3: TGTGCCAGCAGTCCTCCGGGACTGGAGGCCTACGAGCAGTACTTC.

V gene TRBV2 combines with J gene TRBJ1-2; D might be TRBD1 (6 bases). The V end lost 8 bases, the J end lost 5 bases, and 18 bases lay between the germline ends. CDR1 SNHLY and CDR2 FYNNEI come from the germline V gene. This CDR3 spans 14 amino acids. CDR3 in DNA: TGTGCCAGCCTAGGGGGGGCTCCTCTATATGGCTACACCTTC. As protein: CASLGGAPLYGYTF. The variable domain in full, with the rest retrieved from reference TRBV2 and TRBJ1-2, is EPEVTQTPSHQVTQMGQEVILRCVPISNHLYFYWYRQILGQKVEFLVSFYNNEISEKSEIFDDQFSVERPDGSNFTLKIRSTKLEDSAMYFCASLGGAPLYGYTFGSGTRLTVV.

The chain recombines TRBV7-2 with TRBJ2-7, with 8 positions matching TRBD1. Germline assignment: CDR1 SGHTA and CDR2 FQGNSA. V lost 3 bases to trimming and J lost 7 bases; unmatched junction nucleotides: 17. The CDR3 consists of 17 residues. The CDR3 nucleotides are TGTGCCAGCAGCTTGCAACCCTCGGTCACAGGGGGAGGTGAGCAGTACTTC. This gives the protein CASSLQPSVTGGGEQYF.

The CDR3 DNA reads TGTGCCAGCAGCTTGTGGCGGGACGGAGAGACCCAGTACTTC. Residues: CASSLWRDGETQYF. V gene TRBV11-2 combines with J gene TRBJ2-5; weak D call: TRBD2 (6 bases). Trimming cost V 3 bases and J 4 bases, with 12 bases left between them. The germline gives CDR1 SGHAT, CDR2 FQNNGV. CDR3 length: 14 amino acids.

On this clone itself: Different DNA sequences within this sample yield the same CDR3. V is TRBV11-2 and J is TRBJ1-4; D not resolved. Between the trimmed V and J ends, which lost 5 bases and 4 bases, there was a span of 2 bases. Germline V lookup: CDR1 SGHAT, CDR2 FQNNGV. The CDR3 extends over 11 amino acids. In DNA, the CDR3 is TGTGCCAGCAGCAGTAATGAAAAACTGTTTTTT. It encodes CASSSNEKLFF.

V gene TRBV7-9 combines with J gene TRBJ2-5, with TRBD2 matching over 7 bases. The CDR3 extends over 14 amino acids. Germline CDR1 reads SEHNR; CDR2 reads FQNEAQ (reference sequence). J gave up 2 bases and V 3 bases, and 3 bases lay outside the gene matches. The CDR3 loop reads CASSLLAAQETQYF. The CDR3 DNA reads TGTGCCAGCAGCTTGCTAGCGGCGCAAGAGACCCAGTACTTC. Based on the CDR3 plus reference TRBV7-9 and TRBJ2-5, the full variable domain is DTGVSQNPRHKITKRGQNVTFRCDPISEHNRLYWYRQTLGQGPEFLTYFQNEAQLEKSRLLSDRFSAERPKGSFSTLEIQRTEQGDSAMYLCASSLLAAQETQYFGPGTRLLVL.

The chain carries TRBV30 and TRBJ1-6; D may be TRBD1 (5 bases). Germline V gene lookup returns CDR1 GTSNPN and CDR2 SVGIG (reference sequence). Trimming shortened V by 2 bases and J by 10 bases, and 9 bases separated the two germline ends. This CDR3 is built from 12 residues. CDR3 nucleotide sequence: TGTGCCTGGAGTTTTGGACAATCACCCCTCCACTTT. Translation: CAWSFGQSPLHF.

This chain uses TRBV10-3 with TRBJ1-4; 7 nucleotides line up with TRBD1. V lost 8 bases to trimming and J lost 3 bases; unmatched junction nucleotides: 6. Looked up from germline, CDR1 is ENHRY and CDR2 is SYGVKD. The CDR3 contains 14 residues. Here the CDR3 DNA reads TGTGCCATCGGTGCGACAGGGTCTAATGAAAAACTGTTTTTT. Its protein is CAIGATGSNEKLFF.

The chain links TRBV14 to TRBJ1-1; 9 bases fit TRBD1. Germline V gene lookup returns CDR1 SGHDN and CDR2 FVKESK. The CDR3 sequence is 18 residues long. V was pared by 4 bases and J by 0 bases, with 12 bases of the junction left unmatched. The CDR3 is CASSLKDRGQIMNTEAFF. For the CDR3, the DNA is TGTGCCAGCAGCCTAAAGGACAGGGGTCAAATCATGAACACTGAAGCTTTCTTT.

The rearrangement links TRBV5-1 to TRBJ2-2; D could derive from TRBD1 or TRBD2 (5 bases each). Trimming removed 6 bases at V and 0 bases at J, with 18 bases between. From germline, CDR1 is SGHRS and CDR2 YFSETQ. There are 17 residues in the CDR3. CDR3: CASTGRGAPANTGELFF. The DNA for the CDR3 is TGCGCCAGCACCGGTAGGGGAGCGCCTGCGAACACCGGGGAGCTGTTTTTT.

The chain uses TRBV30 and TRBJ2-7; D is unresolved. CDR3 length: 14 residues. V was pared by 0 bases and J by 2 bases, with 11 bases between. Germline V CDR1 and CDR2: GTSNPN, SVGIG (reference sequence). CDR3 sequence: CAWSVGGRTYEQYF. CDR3 DNA sequence: TGTGCCTGGAGTGTTGGTGGACGAACCTACGAGCAGTACTTC.